Shown below are 26 T cell receptor beta chains from a single sample sequenced in a study of cytomegalovirus exposure and HLA in healthy donors. The primer mix had 60 Vbeta and 13 Jbeta primers. Only in-frame clones appear in the TCRdb table, and some are missing; sequencing was by immunoSEQ multiplex PCR. The profile shows 50,000 or so clones, around 70% of them singletons. Sequences were obtained from PBMCs. The receptors were sampled from a man aged 18 to 30 in good health and CMV-seronegative.

The rearrangement links TRBV4-2 to TRBJ2-7, with D possibly being TRBD2 (6 bases). The length of the CDR3 is 16 residues. V was cut by 1 base and J by 3 bases, with 16 bases left in between. Germline-derived CDR1 and CDR2 are LGHNA and YNFKEQ. This CDR3 is CASSQVLARSVYEQYF. The CDR3 nucleotides read TGTGCCAGCAGCCAAGTCCTAGCGAGGTCTGTCTACGAGCAGTACTTC.

V gene TRBV2 combines with J gene TRBJ2-3; 8 positions agree with TRBD2. V was clipped by 3 bases and J by 5 bases; unmatched bases: 10. The CDR3 is 16 amino acids. Germline CDR1 is SNHLY and CDR2 is FYNNEI. In nucleotides, the CDR3 is TGTGCCAGCAGTGACCCTACTAGCGGTGCTGAAGATACGCAGTATTTT. The encoded protein is CASSDPTSGAEDTQYF.

V is TRBV29-1 and J is TRBJ2-3, with TRBD2 identical over 11 bases. Germline V gene lookup returns CDR1 SQVTM and CDR2 ANQGSEA. V shed 4 bases, J shed 2 bases, and the junction held 2 bases outside the gene matches. This CDR3 has 14 amino acids. CDR3 sequence reads: CSVVLAGVTDTQYF. The CDR3 region has the DNA TGCAGCGTTGTACTAGCGGGAGTCACAGATACGCAGTATTTT.

The sample holds one count of this clone. This sequence joins TRBV6-5 and TRBJ1-2; perhaps TRBD1 as D (5 bases). The germline V gene encodes CDR1 MNHEY and CDR2 SVGAGI. V was shortened by 2 bases and J by 4 bases, with 11 bases between the two germline ends. The CDR3 runs 14 residues. CDR3 bases: TGTGCCAGCAGTTACCGGGGGGGGAGCTATGGCTACACCTTC. Its translation: CASSYRGGSYGYTF.

The rearrangement uses TRBV7-2 and TRBJ2-1, with D maybe TRBD2 (6 bases). The CDR3 is 14 amino acids. Germline CDR1 is SGHTA and CDR2 is FQGNSA. Trimming pared 1 base from V and 6 bases from J, leaving 10 bases between. This chain's CDR3 is CASSLGGISNEQFF. CDR3 DNA: TGTGCCAGCAGCTTAGGCGGGATCAGCAATGAGCAGTTCTTC.

The chain carries TRBV6-1 and TRBJ2-7; a possible D gene is TRBD2 (6 bases). Germline V CDR1 and CDR2: MNHNS, SASEGT. V shed 6 bases and J shed 2 bases, with 14 bases lying between them. CDR3 length: 14 amino acids. For the CDR3, the DNA is TGTGCCAGCAGCGCGGGACCTGCGGCCTACGAGCAGTACTTC. Translating it yields CASSAGPAAYEQYF.

The V and J genes are TRBV5-6 and TRBJ2-1; TRBD2 matches 8 bases. V trimming: 4 bases; J trimming: 7 bases; junction bases outside the gene matches: 13. Looked up from germline, CDR1 is SGHDT and CDR2 is YYEEEE. This CDR3 contains 16 residues. In DNA, the CDR3 is TGTGCCAGCAGCAAAAAAGCGGGAGATAATGTAAATGAGCAGTTCTTC. It specifies CASSKKAGDNVNEQFF.

This sequence joins TRBV29-1 and TRBJ2-7; 11 bases match TRBD2. J lost 3 bases, V lost 1 base, and 5 bases had no gene match. Looked up from germline, CDR1 is SQVTM and CDR2 is ANQGSEA. The CDR3 covers 15 residues. The CDR3 here is CSVEVHSGRVYEQYF. The CDR3 nucleotides are TGCAGCGTTGAAGTTCATAGCGGGAGGGTCTACGAGCAGTACTTC.

V gene TRBV5-8 combines with J gene TRBJ1-2; tentative D call: TRBD1 (5 bases). The CDR3 contains 13 residues. V lost 3 bases and J lost 4, with 10 bases in between. Germline loops: CDR1 SGHTS, CDR2 YDEGEE. The CDR3 region has the DNA TGTGCCAGCAGCTCCGGACACATCTATGGCTACACCTTC. The encoded protein is CASSSGHIYGYTF.

This clone is a singleton in its sample. The gene calls are TRBV7-2 and TRBJ1-1, with 7 nucleotides matching TRBD1. CDR1 is SGHTA, CDR2 FQGNSA, per germline. The CDR3 consists of 16 residues. The V gene end was trimmed by 1 base and the J gene end by 4 bases; junction bases not matched to a gene: 9. The chain's CDR3 is CASSLGNLQGPTEAFF. Written as DNA, the CDR3 is TGTGCCAGCAGCTTAGGTAATTTACAGGGGCCCACTGAAGCTTTCTTT.

V gene TRBV30 combines with J gene TRBJ1-2; D gene unclear. CDR1 and CDR2 (germline): GTSNPN, SVGIG (reference sequence). The CDR3 totals 12 residues. The V and J ends lost 0 bases and 7 bases respectively, with 9 bases between them. The CDR3 DNA reads TGTGCCTGGAGTGTCGGTCCAGGTGGCTACACCTTC. Encoded protein: CAWSVGPGGYTF.

The CDR3 spells CAWSGVRADTQYF. The CDR3 DNA reads as TGTGCCTGGAGTGGTGTCCGGGCAGATACGCAGTATTTT. V is TRBV30 and J is TRBJ2-3; D uncertain. Trimming shortened V by 1 base and J by 4 bases, and 9 bases separated the two germline ends. The CDR3 runs to 13 residues. Germline lookup yields CDR1 GTSNPN and CDR2 SVGIG (reference sequence).

This chain uses TRBV2 with TRBJ1-1, with D uncertain. The CDR3 is 12 amino acids. Trimming left V 6 bases short and J 3 bases short, with 8 bases between. Germline-derived CDR1 and CDR2 are SNHLY and FYNNEI. CDR3 loop: CASRPGHTEAFF. The DNA for the CDR3 is TGTGCCAGCAGACCCGGTCACACTGAAGCTTTCTTT.

The DNA of the CDR3 is TGTGCCAGCAGCTTATCGGTTGAAGCTTTCTTT. Translation gives CASSLSVEAFF. The V and J genes are TRBV7-9 and TRBJ1-1; no definite D call. V lost 2 bases and J lost 7, with 5 bases in between. Germline CDR1 is SEHNR and CDR2 is FQNEAQ (reference sequence). The length of the CDR3 is 11 residues.

This chain links TRBV18 with TRBJ2-3; the D is unclear. V shed 0 bases and J shed 0 bases, with 4 bases lying between them. The CDR3 is 14 amino acids. In germline, CDR1 is KGHSH, CDR2 LQKENI. The CDR3 sequence is CASSPPASTDTQYF. CDR3 sequence (DNA): TGTGCCAGCTCACCACCAGCTAGCACAGATACGCAGTATTTT. The full variable domain, its missing parts supplied by reference TRBV18 and TRBJ2-3, is NAGVMQNPRHLVRRRGQEARLRCSPMKGHSHVYWYRQLPEEGLKFMVYLQKENIIDESGMPKERFSAEFPKEGPSILRIQQVVRGDSAAYFCASSPPASTDTQYFGPGTRLTVL.

This clone was detected only once. V gene TRBV5-1 combines with J gene TRBJ1-3; D is possibly TRBD1 (6 bases). This CDR3 comprises 14 residues. Trimming removed 2 bases from V and 1 base from J, with 7 bases in between. Germline CDR1 reads SGHRS; CDR2 reads YFSETQ. CDR3 nucleotides: TGCGCCAGCAGCTTAACAGGGTCTGGAAACACCATATATTTT. Translating it yields CASSLTGSGNTIYF.

The rearrangement joins TRBV19 to TRBJ2-6; D gene uncertain. Germline CDR1 reads LNHDA; CDR2 reads SQIVND (reference sequence). The CDR3 has 15 amino acids. V was shortened by 5 bases and J by 2 bases, with 10 bases between the two germline ends. The CDR3 DNA is TGTGCCAGTAGTCCCGGGTGGGCTGGGGCCAACGTCCTGACTTTC. Translation: CASSPGWAGANVLTF.

The chain couples TRBV23-1 to TRBJ1-2; TRBD1 matches at 10 bases. TRBV23-1 is an ORF, and what it does is uncertain. V lost 4 bases, J lost 3 bases, and 11 bases stayed unmatched. This CDR3 comprises 17 residues. The CDR3 loop reads CASSPPPGDRGHYGYTF. CDR3 nucleotide sequence: TGCGCCAGCAGTCCCCCACCGGGGGACAGGGGTCACTATGGCTACACCTTC.

In its sample, this clone was seen a few times. The chain combines TRBV29-1 with TRBJ2-5; 15 bases match TRBD2. The junction had 17 bases not matched to a gene; V was cut back by 6 bases and J by 3 bases. The CDR3 loop spans 19 amino acids. Germline CDR1 reads SQVTM; CDR2 reads ANQGSEA. The chain's CDR3 is CSVATGTSGRLWLEETQYF. DNA of the CDR3: TGCAGCGTCGCAACCGGGACTAGCGGGAGGCTTTGGTTGGAAGAGACCCAGTACTTC.

This clone was counted a few times. The CDR3 spells CASSADTTDTQYF. The CDR3 coding sequence is TGCGCCAGCAGCGCGGACACAACAGATACGCAGTATTTT. The chain is built from TRBV5-1 and TRBJ2-3; a weak D match, TRBD1 (5 bases). The V end was cut by 4 bases, the J end by 3 bases, with 9 bases between. The CDR3 totals 13 residues. Looked up from germline, CDR1 is SGHRS and CDR2 is YFSETQ.

This clone was counted only a few times. The V and J genes are TRBV7-9 and TRBJ2-5; TRBD2 matches 7 bases. This CDR3 has 15 amino acids. Germline V gives CDR1 SEHNR, CDR2 FQNEAQ (reference sequence). The V segment lost 3 bases and the J segment 0 bases; nucleotides outside the gene matches: 4. CDR3 coding DNA: TGTGCCAGCAGCTTGGGGGGGTACTACCAAGAGACCCAGTACTTC. Encoded protein: CASSLGGYYQETQYF.

This chain joins TRBV5-1 and TRBJ1-2; D remains ambiguous. Germline V gives CDR1 SGHRS, CDR2 YFSETQ. The CDR3 length is 15 residues. V was trimmed by 0 bases and J by 4 bases, leaving 13 bases between them. The CDR3: CASSLDASGSYGYTF. In nucleotides, the CDR3 is TGCGCCAGCAGCTTGGATGCATCAGGCAGCTATGGCTACACCTTC.

This sequence joins TRBV28 and TRBJ2-7, with 9 positions matching TRBD1. Germline CDR1 and CDR2: MDHEN and SYDVKM. The CDR3 covers 15 residues. The J segment lost 3 bases and the V segment lost 5 bases, leaving 8 bases of the junction unmatched. CDR3 sequence: CASSVPGQGDYEQYF. In DNA form, the CDR3 reads TGTGCCAGCAGTGTCCCGGGACAGGGAGACTACGAGCAGTACTTC.

This clone has just one count. V gene TRBV5-1 combines with J gene TRBJ2-5; weak D call: TRBD1 (6 bases). V was trimmed by 0 bases and J by 5 bases, leaving 11 bases between them. In germline, CDR1 is SGHRS, CDR2 YFSETQ. The CDR3 covers 14 residues. The CDR3 reads CASSLAQGSETQYF. As DNA, the CDR3 is TGCGCCAGCAGCTTGGCGCAGGGGTCGGAGACCCAGTACTTC.

J is TRBJ2-7 and V is TRBV29-1; 8 bases line up with TRBD2. The junction had 9 bases not matched to a gene; V was cut back by 7 bases and J by 1 base. Germline V lookup: CDR1 SQVTM, CDR2 ANQGSEA. This CDR3 has 14 amino acids. The CDR3: CSATERERSYEQYF. The CDR3, as DNA: TGCAGCGCCACCGAGCGGGAGAGATCCTACGAGCAGTACTTC.

This chain uses TRBV6-1 with TRBJ2-4; 9 positions match TRBD1. The V gene end was trimmed by 2 bases and the J gene end by 3 bases; junction bases not matched to a gene: 5. Germline V CDR1 and CDR2: MNHNS, SASEGT. The length of the CDR3 is 16 residues. In DNA, the CDR3 is TGTGCCAGCAGTGAAAGCGGGACAGGGTACAAAAACATTCAGTACTTC. Residues: CASSESGTGYKNIQYF.